The rows below give T cell receptor beta chains drawn from one sample of a study of radiotherapy plus CTLA-4 blockade in lung cancer. Some clones are missing from TCRdb's copy, which holds only in-frame ones; the method was immunoSEQ multiplex PCR. The table shows about 120,000 clones, with approximately 90% occurring only once. Sequenced here: peripheral blood, sampled from a patient treated with radiotherapy plus ipilimumab. These receptors were collected from a human donor with non-small cell lung cancer that progressed on radiotherapy plus ipilimumab. Both conserved end residues are part of each CDR3. A D gene is named only where the DNA matches it firmly. Not every row has a clone size; where given, it reads once, few, many or a size class.

clone_size cdr3_length d_call j_call v_call cdr3_aa cdr3_nt
NA 16 TRBD2 TRBJ2-7 TRBV2 CASSEPGLAGVYEQYF TGTGCCAGCAGTGAACCGGGACTAGCGGGAGTATACGAGCAGTACTTC
NA 15 TRBD2 TRBJ2-1 TRBV5-1 CASSLTLAGGEEQFF TGCGCCAGCAGCTTGACCCTAGCGGGAGGTGAAGAGCAGTTCTTC
NA 12 NA TRBJ1-2 TRBV2 CASGVGTYGYTF TGTGCCAGCGGGGTGGGGACTTATGGCTACACCTTC
NA 15 TRBD1 TRBJ2-4 TRBV7-9 CASSGGQLAKNIQYF TGTGCCAGCAGCGGGGGACAGTTAGCCAAAAACATTCAGTACTTC
NA 13 NA TRBJ2-7 TRBV6-6 CASVRTESYEQYF TGTGCCAGCGTGAGGACGGAATCCTACGAGCAGTACTTC
NA 14 NA TRBJ2-1 TRBV29-1 CSAQLADSYNEQFF TGCAGCGCCCAACTAGCTGATTCCTACAATGAGCAGTTCTTC
NA 13 NA TRBJ2-1 TRBV6-1 CASSRYTSNEQFF TGTGCCAGCAGTAGGTACACGTCGAATGAGCAGTTCTTC
NA 16 TRBD2 TRBJ2-1 TRBV13 CASSSSGTSPYNEQFF TGTGCCAGCAGCTCCTCCGGGACTAGCCCCTACAATGAGCAGTTCTTC
NA 15 TRBD2 TRBJ2-2 TRBV5-1 CASSPRTSSPGELFF TGCGCCAGCAGCCCCCGGACTAGCAGTCCCGGGGAGCTGTTTTTT
NA 16 TRBD2 TRBJ2-2 TRBV2 CASRNKPGLAAGELFF TGTGCCAGCAGAAATAAACCGGGACTAGCAGCCGGGGAGCTGTTTTTT
NA 15 NA TRBJ1-1 TRBV5-1 CASSLGTEMNTEAFF TGCGCCAGCAGCTTGGGGACAGAGATGAACACTGAAGCTTTCTTT
NA 14 TRBD1 TRBJ1-2 TRBV10-3 CAIYGDRNFHGYTF TGTGCCATCTATGGGGACAGGAATTTTCATGGCTACACCTTC
once 13 TRBD1 TRBJ1-2 TRBV7-9 CASSFRGDYGYTF TGTGCCAGCAGCTTCAGGGGGGACTATGGCTACACCTTC
NA 15 NA TRBJ1-2 TRBV6-1 CASSPSPTANYGYTF TGTGCCAGCAGTCCCTCCCCTACAGCTAACTATGGCTACACCTTC
NA 11 NA TRBJ1-1 TRBV29-1 CSVGGRVEAFF TGCAGCGTTGGGGGGAGGGTTGAAGCTTTCTTT
NA 16 TRBD2 TRBJ2-2 TRBV19 CASSISGGRALGELFF TGTGCCAGTAGTATATCTGGCGGGAGGGCCTTGGGGGAGCTGTTTTTT
NA 14 NA TRBJ1-1 TRBV18 CASSPLRTDTEAFF TGTGCCAGCTCACCACTCCGGACGGACACTGAAGCTTTCTTT
once 12 TRBD1 TRBJ1-2 TRBV29-1 CSVRQGANGYTF TGCAGCGTTAGGCAGGGGGCAAATGGCTACACCTTC
NA 15 TRBD2 TRBJ2-3 TRBV7-3 CASSTGLAGADTQYF TGTGCCAGCAGCACGGGACTAGCGGGAGCAGATACGCAGTATTTT
NA 14 NA TRBJ1-1 TRBV19 CASSTLLGNTEAFF TGTGCCAGTAGTACCCTACTGGGGAACACTGAAGCTTTCTTT
NA 15 TRBD1 TRBJ1-5 TRBV4-2 CASSRDRFVSQPQHF TGTGCCAGCAGCCGGGACAGGTTCGTCAGTCAGCCCCAGCATTTT
NA 12 NA TRBJ2-5 TRBV12-5 CASGLVPETQYF TGTGCTAGTGGTTTGGTACCGGAGACCCAGTACTTC
few 11 NA TRBJ2-7 TRBV5-8 CASSLTYEQYF TGTGCCAGCAGCCTCACCTACGAGCAGTACTTC
NA 13 NA TRBJ2-7 TRBV18 CASSPLMGDEQYF TGTGCCAGCTCACCACTGATGGGTGACGAGCAGTACTTC
NA 14 NA TRBJ1-1 TRBV10-3 CAIRETDMNTEAFF TGTGCCATCAGGGAGACAGACATGAACACTGAAGCTTTCTTT
NA 16 TRBD2 TRBJ2-3 TRBV11-3 CASSPDSGRGTDTQYF TGTGCCAGCAGCCCTGATAGCGGGAGGGGCACAGATACGCAGTATTTT
NA 15 NA TRBJ1-5 TRBV10-3 CATRSGLTLNQPRHF TGTGCCACCCGATCAGGGTTAACCCTCAACCAGCCCCGGCATTTT
NA 16 TRBD2 TRBJ2-1 TRBV27 CASSRGLAGPSNEQFF TGTGCCAGCAGTCGTGGACTAGCGGGGCCGAGCAATGAGCAGTTCTTC
NA 14 NA TRBJ1-1 TRBV9 CASSVVYGTPEAFF TGTGCCAGCAGCGTAGTCTACGGGACCCCTGAAGCTTTCTTT
NA 17 TRBD1 TRBJ1-5 TRBV18 CASSGGTGRSGNQPQHF TGTGCCAGCTCAGGCGGGACAGGGCGGAGTGGCAATCAGCCCCAGCATTTT
NA 11 NA TRBJ1-2 TRBV15 CATSRDLTYTF TGTGCCACCAGCAGAGACCTTACCTACACCTTC
NA 14 TRBD2 TRBJ2-1 TRBV7-8 CASSFTSGYNEQFF TGTGCCAGCAGCTTTACTAGCGGATACAATGAGCAGTTCTTC
once 15 TRBD1 TRBJ2-5 TRBV11-1 CASTLQGNLQETQYF TGTGCCAGCACCTTACAGGGGAACCTCCAAGAGACCCAGTACTTC
NA 16 TRBD2 TRBJ2-7 TRBV6-5 CASSYVGASGNNEQYF TGTGCCAGCAGTTACGTTGGGGCTAGCGGGAATAACGAGCAGTACTTC
NA 12 NA TRBJ1-4 TRBV5-4 CASSLNKGKLFF TGTGCCAGCAGCCTCAACAAGGGAAAACTGTTTTTT
NA 16 TRBD2 TRBJ2-1 TRBV18 CASSPGTSGANNEQFF TGTGCCAGCTCACCGGGGACTAGCGGGGCCAATAATGAGCAGTTCTTC
NA 14 NA TRBJ2-7 TRBV9 CASSEGTAGYEQYF TGTGCCAGCAGCGAAGGGACGGCCGGGTACGAGCAGTACTTC
NA 15 NA TRBJ2-2 TRBV5-1 CASSLDRSGTGELFF TGCGCCAGCAGCTTGGACAGGTCGGGCACCGGGGAGCTGTTTTTT
NA 15 NA TRBJ1-5 TRBV7-2 CASSLAGGGSSPQHF TGTGCCAGCAGCTTAGCAGGGGGGGGGAGCTCGCCCCAGCATTTT
NA 15 TRBD1 TRBJ1-5 TRBV6-6 CASSRDSAGHQPQHF TGTGCCAGCAGTCGGGACAGCGCCGGCCATCAGCCCCAGCATTTT
NA 15 TRBD1 TRBJ1-2 TRBV6-1 CASSRAGTGVNGYTF TGTGCCAGCAGTAGGGCCGGGACAGGGGTGAATGGCTACACCTTC
once 16 NA TRBJ1-2 TRBV19 CASTERTAGGDYGYTF TGTGCCAGTACGGAGCGGACAGCCGGGGGGGACTATGGCTACACCTTC
once 15 TRBD2 TRBJ2-1 TRBV9 CASSALAGGINEQFF TGTGCCAGCAGCGCACTAGCGGGGGGGATCAATGAGCAGTTCTTC
NA 15 NA TRBJ1-2 TRBV19 CASSGVSQGNYGYTF TGTGCCAGTAGTGGTGTGTCGCAGGGTAACTATGGCTACACCTTC
NA 13 NA TRBJ2-7 TRBV6-5 CASRTGGGYEQYF TGTGCCAGCCGGACCGGGGGAGGTTACGAGCAGTACTTC
NA 16 TRBD2 TRBJ2-1 TRBV6-1 CASSATSGRALDEQFF TGTGCCAGCAGTGCCACTAGCGGGAGGGCCTTAGATGAGCAGTTCTTC
NA 17 TRBD2 TRBJ2-5 TRBV12-5 CASGPGVRTSLGETQYF TGTGCTAGTGGTCCGGGGGTCCGGACTAGCCTCGGAGAGACCCAGTACTTC
NA 14 NA TRBJ2-6 TRBV5-8 CASSWDSGANVLTF TGTGCCAGCAGCTGGGACTCTGGGGCCAACGTCCTGACTTTC
NA 16 TRBD1 TRBJ1-1 TRBV18 CASSPLTGTGTSEAFF TGTGCCAGCTCACCACTCACCGGGACAGGGACGAGTGAAGCTTTCTTT
NA 17 TRBD1 TRBJ2-3 TRBV15 CATSRKRRDRGTDTQYF TGTGCCACCAGCAGAAAACGACGGGACAGGGGCACAGATACGCAGTATTTT
NA 16 TRBD2 TRBJ2-5 TRBV6-6 CASSGEAGGIQETQYF TGTGCCAGCAGTGGAGAGGCGGGAGGGATCCAAGAGACCCAGTACTTC
NA 14 TRBD1 TRBJ1-1 TRBV5-4 CASSLAGAGGSAFF TGTGCCAGCAGCTTGGCCGGGGCAGGGGGCAGTGCTTTCTTT
NA 13 TRBD1 TRBJ2-7 TRBV7-3 CASSRDRGHEQYF TGTGCCAGCAGCAGGGACAGGGGCCACGAGCAGTACTTC
once 12 NA TRBJ1-5 TRBV29-1 CSVGGGYQPQHF TGCAGCGTTGGGGGAGGGTATCAGCCCCAGCATTTT
NA 15 TRBD2 TRBJ2-7 TRBV6-1 CASTIGTSGTYEQYF TGTGCCAGCACCATAGGGACTAGCGGGACTTACGAGCAGTACTTC